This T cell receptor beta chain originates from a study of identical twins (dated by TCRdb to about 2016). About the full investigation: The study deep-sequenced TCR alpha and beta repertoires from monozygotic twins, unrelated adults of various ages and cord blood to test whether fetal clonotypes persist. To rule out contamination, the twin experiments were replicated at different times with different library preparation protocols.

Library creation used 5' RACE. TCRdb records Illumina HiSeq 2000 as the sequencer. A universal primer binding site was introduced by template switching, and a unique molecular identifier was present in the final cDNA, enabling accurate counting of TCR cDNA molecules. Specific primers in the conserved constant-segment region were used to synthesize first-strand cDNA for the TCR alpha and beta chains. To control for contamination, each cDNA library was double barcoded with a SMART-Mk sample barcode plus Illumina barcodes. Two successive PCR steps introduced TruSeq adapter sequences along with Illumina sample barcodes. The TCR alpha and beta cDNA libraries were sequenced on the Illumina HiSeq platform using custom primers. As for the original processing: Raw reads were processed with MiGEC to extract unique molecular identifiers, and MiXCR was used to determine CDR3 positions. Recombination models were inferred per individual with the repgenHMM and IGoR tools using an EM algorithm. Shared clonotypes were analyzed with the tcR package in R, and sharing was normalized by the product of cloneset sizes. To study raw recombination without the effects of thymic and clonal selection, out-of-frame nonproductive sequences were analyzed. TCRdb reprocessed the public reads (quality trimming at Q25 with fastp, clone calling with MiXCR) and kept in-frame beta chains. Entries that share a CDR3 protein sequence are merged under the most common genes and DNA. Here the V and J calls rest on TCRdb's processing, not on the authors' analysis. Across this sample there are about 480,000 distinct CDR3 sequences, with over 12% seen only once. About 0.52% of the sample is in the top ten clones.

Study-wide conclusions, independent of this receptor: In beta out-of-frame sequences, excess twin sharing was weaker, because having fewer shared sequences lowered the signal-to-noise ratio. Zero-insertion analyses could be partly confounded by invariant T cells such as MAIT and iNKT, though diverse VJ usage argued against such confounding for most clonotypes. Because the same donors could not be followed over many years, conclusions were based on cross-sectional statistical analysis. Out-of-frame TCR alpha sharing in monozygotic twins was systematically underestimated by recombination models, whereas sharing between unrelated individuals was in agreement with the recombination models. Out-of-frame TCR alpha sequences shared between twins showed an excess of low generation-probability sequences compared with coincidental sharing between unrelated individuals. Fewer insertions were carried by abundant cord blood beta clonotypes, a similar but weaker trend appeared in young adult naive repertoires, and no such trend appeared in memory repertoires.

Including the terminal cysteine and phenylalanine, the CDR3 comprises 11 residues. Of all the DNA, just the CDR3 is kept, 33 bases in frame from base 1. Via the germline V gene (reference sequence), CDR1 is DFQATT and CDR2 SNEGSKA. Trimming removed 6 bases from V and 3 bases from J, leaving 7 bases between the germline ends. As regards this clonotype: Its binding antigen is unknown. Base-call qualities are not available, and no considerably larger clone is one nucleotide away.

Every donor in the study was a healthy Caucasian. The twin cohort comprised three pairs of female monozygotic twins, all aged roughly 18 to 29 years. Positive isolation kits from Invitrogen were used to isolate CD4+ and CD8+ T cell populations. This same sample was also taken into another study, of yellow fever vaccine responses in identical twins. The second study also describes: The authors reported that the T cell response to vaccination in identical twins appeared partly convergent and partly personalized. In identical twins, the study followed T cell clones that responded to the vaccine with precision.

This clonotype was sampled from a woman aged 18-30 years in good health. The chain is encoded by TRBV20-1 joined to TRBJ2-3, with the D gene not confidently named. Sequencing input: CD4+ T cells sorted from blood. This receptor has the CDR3 CSAVETDTQYF. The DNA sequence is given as TGCAGTGCCGTCGAGACAGATACGCAGTATTTT.